A single T cell receptor (beta chain) is shown here with its context. No antigen is known for it. The sample belongs to a study of vaccination and CD4 T cells after COVID-19. Treatment meaning: approximately nine-day PBMC culture with coronavirus spike peptide pools or control peptides (ViraFEST assay). Ahead of the COVID-19 pandemic (2011-2018), the CD4+ T cells of the unexposed donor were collected. Germline CDR1 reads DFQATT; CDR2 reads SNEGSKA (reference sequence). The CDR3 contains 15 residues. J was trimmed by 10 bases and V by 3 bases; bases with no gene match: 10. Once obtained from cultured CD4+ T cells, the DNA was sequenced using the Oncomine TCR Beta short-read assay. TCRdb passed the PCR reads through MiXCR, listing each CDR3 protein once. The data show about 6,100 distinct CDR3 sequences, with 49% seen just once and 55% to 60% held by the top ten.

The receptor was isolated from a human donor in good health. The chain carries TRBV20-1 and TRBJ1-6; TRBD1 agrees at 9 bases. Material for sequencing was CD4+ T cells from blood, cultured in vitro. This chain's CDR3 is CSARSGQGKRSPLHF. The CDR3 DNA is TGCAGTGCTAGGTCGGGACAGGGAAAGAGATCACCCCTCCACTTT.